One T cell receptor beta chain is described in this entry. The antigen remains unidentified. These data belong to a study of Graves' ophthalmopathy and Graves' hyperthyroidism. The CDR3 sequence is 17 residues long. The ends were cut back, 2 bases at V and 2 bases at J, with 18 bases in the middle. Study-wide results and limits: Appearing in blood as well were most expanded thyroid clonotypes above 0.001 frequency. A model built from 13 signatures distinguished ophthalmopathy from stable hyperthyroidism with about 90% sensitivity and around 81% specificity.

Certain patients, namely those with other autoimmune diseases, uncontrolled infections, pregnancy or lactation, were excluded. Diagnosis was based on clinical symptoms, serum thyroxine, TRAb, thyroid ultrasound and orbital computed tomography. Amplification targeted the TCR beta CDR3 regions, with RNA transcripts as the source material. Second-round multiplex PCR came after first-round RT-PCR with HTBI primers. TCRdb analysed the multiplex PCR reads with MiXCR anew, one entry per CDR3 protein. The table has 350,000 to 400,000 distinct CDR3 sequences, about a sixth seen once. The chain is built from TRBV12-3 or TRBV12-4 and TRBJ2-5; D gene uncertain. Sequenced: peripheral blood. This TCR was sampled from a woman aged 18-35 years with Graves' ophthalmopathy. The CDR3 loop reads CASSLFAGGHPQETQYF. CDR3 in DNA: TGTGCCAGCAGTTTATTCGCCGGTGGTCACCCACAAGAGACCCAGTACTTC.